The T cell receptor beta chain described here comes from a study of blood T cell repertoires in COVID-19. Study at large: Sample material is recorded as cDNA or gDNA derived from T cells, B-cell-depleted T cells, or PBMCs.

The authors' processing: For nucleated cells, counts were estimated from reference gene primer amplification. TCRdb keeps only in-frame clones here, not all; method: immunoSEQ multiplex PCR. V and J calls and clone size follow that table, whereas D and trimming were derived from the DNA. Here the sample spans about 58,000 clones, under 90% being singletons. CDR1 and CDR2 (germline): SGDLS, YYNGEE. Trimming removed 4 bases from V and 1 base from J; junction bases left unmatched: 2. CDR3 length: 14 residues. This clone was recorded only once. Sequencing used peripheral blood. The TCR was taken from a middle-aged man with active COVID-19. The chain uses TRBV9 and TRBJ2-3; 8 bases line up with TRBD2. Here the CDR3 reads CASSISGGTDTQYF. In nucleotides, the CDR3 is TGTGCCAGCAGCATTAGCGGGGGCACAGATACGCAGTATTTT.